The text below deals with one T cell receptor beta chain. Its antigen is as yet unknown. Sorted-subset replicate PCR reactions were performed with approximately 200 ng DNA, corresponding to roughly 29,000 T cell genomes. Measured with immunoSEQ multiplex PCR; TCRdb has only the in-frame clones, and not every one. The repertoire consists of about 1.1 million clones, with 77% occurring once and the leading ten covering roughly 0.9%. The data are from a study of shared clonotypes between healthy human individuals. Findings and caveats of the study: Naive subsets generally had larger estimated richness than memory subsets. Across a few donors, naive CD4 shared 5% to 6%, naive CD8 around 3.8%, memory CD4 about 2.5%, memory CD8 roughly 0.37%. Collection of samples was limited to blood; tissue repertoires likely differ.

CDR1 and CDR2 from the germline V gene are MNHEY and SVGAGI. This CDR3 spans 15 amino acids. The junction had 6 bases not matched to a gene; V was cut back by 6 bases and J by 1 base. The sequence derives from a man aged 18 to 29 in good health. Some clones in this sample may be carry-over from other donors' samples. The chain couples TRBV6-5 to TRBJ2-7; 10 bases fit TRBD2. The specimen sequenced was memory CD4+ T cells from PBMCs. Sample subset: CD45RA-negative fraction. The CDR3 nucleotides are TGTGCCAGCAGACCCCTAGCGGGAGCATCCTACGAGCAGTACTTC. It encodes CASRPLAGASYEQYF.